The clone carrying this TCR beta chain showed up many times. Its target is not known. These data originate in a study of cytomegalovirus exposure and HLA in healthy donors. Per germline, CDR1 MNHEY and CDR2 SMNVEV (reference sequence). Trimming removed 8 bases from V and 7 bases from J, with 24 bases in between. The CDR3 runs 15 residues. Findings and caveats of the study: It was reportedly the case that the classifier diagnosed cytomegalovirus status with high specificity and sensitivity. Investigators reported more than 150 TCR beta chains as tied to cytomegalovirus. Rare TCR sequences predominated, though certain public TCRs were found in many donors. Confirmation in vitro established that three CMV-associated chains were specific for CMV antigens.

The assay was immunoSEQ multiplex PCR, and TCRdb's table has in-frame clones only and misses some. The top ten clones hold 2.5% to 3% of a sample with 200,000 to 300,000 clones, about 86% of them seen once. The TCR comes from a man aged 18-30 years in good health and CMV-seronegative. The chain carries TRBV27 and TRBJ2-7, with D possibly matching TRBD2 (7 bases). Sample: PBMCs. The CDR3: CASGEQGGYLGEQYF. The CDR3 nucleotides read TGTGCCAGCGGAGAACAGGGAGGGTATTTGGGGGAGCAGTACTTC.